This T cell receptor beta chain was captured in a study of T cells in Graves' hyperthyroidism and ophthalmopathy (dated by TCRdb to between 2018 and 2021). For context, the study as a whole: To identify distinguishing TCR V-J signatures, a discovery cohort of around 100 patients was used, comprising 43 with Graves' ophthalmopathy and approximately 57 with stable Graves' hyperthyroidism. Prospective prediction of ophthalmopathy was tested in an independent validation cohort of 18 to 20 hyperthyroidism patients and 15 to 17 patients who later progressed to ophthalmopathy. For training and testing, the 100 or so patients in the discovery cohort were randomly divided in a 7:3 ratio. The study also compared thyroid tissue and blood T-cell repertoires from several Graves' hyperthyroidism patients. After blood sampling, hyperthyroidism patients were treated with methimazole at a starting dose of 30 mg daily, and ophthalmopathy patients were treated with high-dose intravenous methylprednisolone. According to the paper, TCR Vbeta CDR3 sequencing was carried out on roughly 130 peripheral blood samples, which came from around 43 ophthalmopathy, 80 or so hyperthyroidism and approximately 17 progressor patients. Overall results and qualifications from the work: In cross-validation, a model built on a 13 V-J signature told ophthalmopathy apart from stable hyperthyroidism with 85% to 90% sensitivity and roughly 81% specificity, and in testing the same model reached 80%/75%. In validation, progression to ophthalmopathy was predicted by the model with 70% to 71% sensitivity and around 76% specificity, a median of approximately 7.1 months before onset. Sample size was not statistically predetermined, and investigators were not blinded to group allocation. Most expanded thyroid clonotypes (frequency above 0.001) were also detected in blood, suggesting blood repertoires may reflect thyroid immune responses.

Patients with uncontrolled infections, other autoimmune diseases, pregnancy or lactation were excluded. Diagnoses relied on clinical symptoms, serum thyroxine and TRAb, thyroid ultrasound and orbital computed tomography. Total RNA was extracted using Trizol reagent, and RNA quality was assessed on an Agilent 2100 Bioanalyzer. The CDR3 measures 14 amino acids from cysteine to phenylalanine. The entry retains the CDR3 DNA only, 42 bases that are in frame from base 1. The junction shows trimming of 5 bases on V and 7 bases on J, plus 14 bases between the germline ends. From a lookup of the germline V gene (reference sequence), CDR1 and CDR2 are MNHNY and SVGAGI. The TCR beta CDR3 regions were amplified from RNA transcripts. The TCR CDR3 was subjected to a first round of RT-PCR using the HTBI primer set and the Qiagen OneStep RT-PCR kit. Libraries were constructed in a second round of multiplex PCR, after which size selection and purification were performed. Sequencing of the libraries was done on an Illumina HiSeq2000 using paired-end 100 bp reads. As for how the authors treated the data: SOAPnuke was used to process the raw data, with reads discarded if the reads contained adapters or uncalled bases, had a mean Phred below 15, or lacked an exact constant-primer or identifier match. COPE v1.2.5 was used to merge high-quality paired reads, and clonotypes were defined as unique nucleotide sequences. MiTCR v1.1 was used to align the clonotypes against IMGT TRBV, TRBD and TRBJ reference segments. The analysis included only V-J combinations with a frequency above 0.0001, which together covered approximately 99% of the repertoires. A TCS score was defined as the ratio of F50 (clonal expansion) to E x V (chaos), with BLOSUM62-based TCRdist applied between CDR3 peptides within each V-J. Welch's t-statistics and random forest reduced 500 to 550 V-J features to roughly 13, which were used in a naive Bayes classifier (R e1071). The Morisita-Horn index was used to measure how similar the thyroid and blood repertoires were. TCRdb cleaned the public reads at Q25 with fastp, built clones with MiXCR and kept in-frame beta chains. Under each unique CDR3 protein, matching rows form one entry showing the most common genes and DNA. These V and J calls originate from TCRdb's pipeline instead of the authors' own analysis. The table for this sample lists about 510,000 distinct CDR3 sequences; 40% to 55% of them were counted only once. The top ten hold 44% of the sample.

There are many counts of this clonotype. Its cognate antigen has yet to be identified. Base qualities are not at hand, and no much larger clone is one base apart. The sequencing input was peripheral blood or thyroid tissue (not recorded which). The receptor comes from an adult woman with Graves' disease, either hyperthyroidism or ophthalmopathy (not recorded which). The chain couples TRBV6-6 to TRBJ2-2; the D gene is possibly TRBD2, with 6 bases matching. The nucleotide sequence reads TGTGCCAGCAGTGGGCAGCCCGGGGGCGGGGAGCTGTTTTTT. This yields the protein CASSGQPGGGELFF.